These 22 T cell receptor beta chains share one sample of origin, sequenced in a study of control samples from healthy donors and cancer patients. The assay was immunoSEQ multiplex PCR, and TCRdb's table has in-frame clones only and misses some. The table records 120,000 or so clones, about 95% of them present only once. The material sequenced was blood. All receptors come from a young man in good health.

The rearrangement links TRBV7-2 to TRBJ2-1; the D is unclear. The CDR3 runs 14 residues. Germline CDR1 reads SGHTA; CDR2 reads FQGNSA. Trimming removed 1 base from V and 9 bases from J, with 13 bases in between. CDR3 sequence: CASSLVARRTEQFF. In nucleotides, the CDR3 is TGTGCCAGCAGCTTAGTTGCTAGGCGGACTGAGCAGTTCTTC.

The chain links TRBV2 to TRBJ2-2; the D is unclear. The CDR3 length is 12 residues. Germline-derived CDR1 and CDR2 are SNHLY and FYNNEI. The V and J ends lost 10 bases and 6 bases respectively, with 12 bases between them. The CDR3 is CATASGSGELFF. DNA for the CDR3: TGTGCCACTGCGTCCGGGTCCGGGGAGCTGTTTTTT.

The chain is built from TRBV27 and TRBJ1-5; the D gene is possibly TRBD1 (5 bases). The CDR3 length is 15 residues. Trimming took off 7 bases at V and 1 base at J, with 14 bases between the two ends. From germline, CDR1 is MNHEY and CDR2 SMNVEV (reference sequence). CDR3 nucleotide sequence: TGTGCCAGCAATCAGGGATTCGGGAGCAATCAGCCCCAGCATTTT. This translates into CASNQGFGSNQPQHF.

V is TRBV2 and J is TRBJ1-2, with D perhaps TRBD1 (5 bases). The CDR3 is 16 amino acids. Germline values: CDR1 SNHLY, CDR2 FYNNEI. Trimming stripped 6 bases from V and 0 bases from J, with 17 bases between. The CDR3 nucleotides read TGTGCCAGCAGCGCGCACTTCGGGGCCACTAACTATGGCTACACCTTC. Amino acids: CASSAHFGATNYGYTF.

This clone was seen a single time. J is TRBJ1-2 and V is TRBV4-1, with TRBD1 matching over 10 bases. Germline V CDR1 and CDR2: MGHRA, YSYEKL. This CDR3 region has 16 residues. V shed 0 bases, J shed 6 bases, and the junction held 7 bases outside the gene matches. The CDR3 here is CASSQDRTDRGNGYTF. CDR3 bases: TGCGCCAGCAGCCAAGATAGAACGGACAGGGGGAATGGCTACACCTTC.

The chain has TRBV12-3 or TRBV12-4 and TRBJ2-7, with D unclear. The CDR3 is made up of 12 amino acids. Deletions cut 5 bases from V and 4 bases from J, with 9 bases between. CDR3 in DNA: TGTGCCAGCAGTCGCCATATGTACGAGCAGTACTTC. Translating it yields CASSRHMYEQYF.

This clone has only one observation. The genes are TRBV5-4 and TRBJ1-1; D is uncertain. V was shortened by 6 bases and J by 4 bases, with 16 bases between the two germline ends. The CDR3 extends over 14 amino acids. Germline V gene data show CDR1 as SGHNT and CDR2 as YYREEE (reference sequence). CDR3 coding DNA: TGTGCCAGCACTTCTTTTGTGCCGGGCACTGAAGCTTTCTTT. Encoded protein: CASTSFVPGTEAFF.

This chain connects TRBV29-1 to TRBJ2-1, with 9 nucleotides matching TRBD1. The V gene's germline CDR1 is SQVTM and CDR2 ANQGSEA. The CDR3 loop spans 13 amino acids. J gave up 7 bases and V 3 bases, and 4 bases lay outside the gene matches. CDR3 nucleotides: TGCAGCGTTGAGAGGGGACAGGGAAATGAGCAGTTCTTC. Translated, it gives CSVERGQGNEQFF.

The chain's CDR3 is CASGSGAHQPQHF. In DNA form, the CDR3 reads TGTGCCAGCGGTTCGGGAGCCCATCAGCCCCAGCATTTT. The rearrangement uses TRBV19 and TRBJ1-5; D unclear. This CDR3 is built from 13 residues. Germline loops: CDR1 LNHDA, CDR2 SQIVND (reference sequence). Trimming removed 9 bases from V and 5 bases from J, with 14 bases in between.

The chain employs TRBV2 and TRBJ2-6; D call uncertain. CDR1 SNHLY and CDR2 FYNNEI come from the germline V gene. This CDR3 has 15 residues. The V end was cut by 5 bases, the J end by 5 bases, with 13 bases between. DNA for the CDR3: TGTGCCAGCAGTCCCGCTAAACCGTGGGCCAACGTCCTGACTTTC. Translated: CASSPAKPWANVLTF.

The gene calls are TRBV20-1 and TRBJ1-1; D gene uncertain. The length of the CDR3 is 8 residues. Trimming stripped 6 bases from V and 11 bases from J, with 7 bases between. Germline loops: CDR1 DFQATT, CDR2 SNEGSKA (reference sequence). CDR3 bases: TGCAGTGCCGACTGGGCTTTCTTT. Protein product: CSADWAFF.

The V gene is TRBV18, the J gene TRBJ2-7; 8 bases match TRBD1. Germline-derived CDR1 and CDR2 are KGHSH and LQKENI. The V gene end was trimmed by 2 bases and the J gene end by 1 base; junction bases not matched to a gene: 7. This CDR3 region has 16 residues. The CDR3 here is CASSPRRDRFSYEQYF. The CDR3 DNA reads as TGTGCCAGCTCACCAAGGCGGGACAGGTTTTCCTACGAGCAGTACTTC.

J is TRBJ1-2 and V is TRBV27, with D unresolved. Germline CDR1 MNHEY, CDR2 SMNVEV (reference sequence). V lost 0 bases to trimming and J lost 2 bases, with 13 bases between them. This CDR3 is 16 amino acids long. The CDR3 is CASSLSVWGPNYGYTF. The CDR3 region has the DNA TGTGCCAGCAGTTTATCGGTGTGGGGTCCAAACTATGGCTACACCTTC.

This clone showed up just once. V and J are TRBV6-6 and TRBJ1-1; D is perhaps TRBD1 (6 bases). With 4 bases removed from V and 1 base from J, the gap between germline ends came to 7 bases. CDR3 length: 13 amino acids. Germline-derived CDR1 and CDR2 are MNHNY and SVGAGI (reference sequence). The CDR3 DNA reads as TGTGCCAGCAGTTCGGGACAGAACACTGAAGCTTTCTTT. It is translated as CASSSGQNTEAFF.

In nucleotides, the CDR3 is TGCAGCGTTCTGATGGGCACTGAAGCTTTCTTT. Protein sequence: CSVLMGTEAFF. The rearrangement links TRBV29-1 to TRBJ1-1, with no clear D. This CDR3 region has 11 residues. Trimming stripped 5 bases from V and 4 bases from J, with 8 bases between. CDR1 and CDR2 from the germline V gene are SQVTM and ANQGSEA. Together with reference TRBV29-1 and TRBJ1-1, the CDR3 gives the full variable domain: SAVISQKPSRDICQRGTSLTIQCQVDSQVTMMFWYRQQPGQSLTLIATANQGSEATYESGFVIDKFPISRPNLTFSTLTVSNMSPEDSSIYLCSVLMGTEAFFGQGTRLTVV.

The V gene is TRBV5-4, the J gene TRBJ2-2; TRBD2 aligns across 8 bases. CDR1 and CDR2 from the germline V gene are SGHNT and YYREEE (reference sequence). The CDR3 has 13 amino acids. V lost 5 bases and J lost 6; bases outside the gene matches: 3. CDR3 coding DNA: TGTGCCAGCAGTAATAGCGGGGCCGGGGAGCTGTTTTTT. Protein product: CASSNSGAGELFF.

This chain joins TRBV14 and TRBJ2-2; 10 nucleotides match TRBD1. This CDR3 spans 16 amino acids. V gave up 2 bases and J gave up 6 bases; unmatched junction bases: 6. CDR1 is SGHDN, CDR2 FVKESK, per germline. CDR3 protein: CASSQRGGQGAGELFF. CDR3 DNA sequence: TGTGCCAGCAGCCAACGAGGAGGACAGGGGGCCGGGGAGCTGTTTTTT.

Turning to this clone: The same CDR3 also results from other DNA sequences found in this sample. The CDR3 here is CASRSQPGTADTQYF. The CDR3 DNA is TGTGCCAGCAGGAGTCAACCCGGAACAGCAGATACGCAGTATTTT. The chain combines TRBV6-5 with TRBJ2-3; no reliable D call. Trimming pared 6 bases from V and 4 bases from J, leaving 17 bases between. Germline-derived CDR1 and CDR2 are MNHEY and SVGAGI. The CDR3 contains 15 residues.

The V gene is TRBV16, the J gene TRBJ1-6; 7 nucleotides agree with TRBD1. V shed 0 bases and J 14 bases; nucleotides not matched to a gene: 13. Germline-derived CDR1 and CDR2 are KGHSY and FQNENV. The CDR3 runs 16 residues. The CDR3 DNA reads TGTGCCAGCAGCCAATCTCGGACCGGGACAGCGTTCACCCTCCACTTT. This gives the protein CASSQSRTGTAFTLHF. Filled out from reference TRBV16 and TRBJ1-6, the complete variable domain reads GEEVAQTPKHLVRGEGQKAKLYCAPIKGHSYVFWYQQVLKNEFKFLISFQNENVFDETGMPKERFSAKCLPNSPCSLEIQATKLEDSAVYFCASSQSRTGTAFTLHFGNGTRLTVT.

The J gene is TRBJ2-3, the V gene TRBV7-2; TRBD2 aligns across 10 bases. Germline V CDR1 and CDR2: SGHTA, FQGNSA. V shed 6 bases, J shed 5 bases, and the junction held 8 bases outside the gene matches. The CDR3 runs 15 residues. CDR3 residues: CASSPSGGAGDTQYF. The CDR3 region has the DNA TGTGCCAGCAGTCCCAGCGGGGGGGCCGGAGATACGCAGTATTTT.

V gene TRBV7-8 combines with J gene TRBJ1-1, with a tentative D call TRBD1 (5 bases). The CDR3 extends over 13 amino acids. The V gene's germline CDR1 is SGHVS and CDR2 FQNEAQ. The germline V and J ends were trimmed by 1 base and 10 bases, with 13 bases remaining between them. The CDR3 loop is CASSLDLPGGAFF. CDR3 bases: TGTGCCAGCAGCTTAGATCTTCCCGGGGGAGCTTTCTTT.

The genes are TRBV6-5 and TRBJ1-5; possibly TRBD1 for D (6 bases). From germline, CDR1 is MNHEY and CDR2 SVGAGI. V dropped 5 bases and J dropped 11 bases, with 22 bases sitting between them. The CDR3 is made up of 15 amino acids. The chain's CDR3 is CASSPGAAMVWAQHF. CDR3 nucleotides: TGTGCCAGCAGTCCGGGGGCTGCCATGGTATGGGCCCAGCATTTT.